Listed here are 9 T cell receptor beta chains from one sample, sequenced in a study of T cell responses to AZD1222 COVID-19 vaccine. Data came from immunoSEQ multiplex PCR; TCRdb stores just in-frame clones and leaves some out. The sample has 120,000 or so clones; 85% to 90% are singletons. Sequencing used peripheral blood, obtained on day 0 of AZD1222 vaccination. Receptors originate from an adult in good health.

This chain uses TRBV18 with TRBJ2-7, with a weak D call TRBD1 (5 bases). This CDR3 has 14 residues. The germline V gene encodes CDR1 KGHSH and CDR2 LQKENI. V was pared by 0 bases and J by 6 bases, with 12 bases between. CDR3 amino acids: CASSPPSRVGEQYF. CDR3 nucleotide sequence: TGTGCCAGCTCACCACCGAGCAGGGTCGGCGAGCAGTACTTC.

J is TRBJ2-5 and V is TRBV11-2; D is uncertain. Looked up from germline, CDR1 is SGHAT and CDR2 is FQNNGV. CDR3 length equals 14 residues. The V gene lost 5 bases and the J gene lost 2 bases, with 12 bases spanning the gap. The CDR3 DNA sequence: TGTGCCAGCAGCCCTCAGCAAAATCAAGAGACCCAGTACTTC. It translates to CASSPQQNQETQYF.

The rearrangement uses TRBV19 and TRBJ2-4, with TRBD1 matching 10 bases. Trimming took 5 bases from V and 8 from J; bases not matched to a gene: 12. CDR1 is LNHDA, CDR2 SQIVND, per germline (reference sequence). CDR3 size: 16 residues. The CDR3 region has the DNA TGTGCCAGTAGTTCCCCCCCGACAGGGGGCTGGGACATTCAGTACTTC. This translates into CASSSPPTGGWDIQYF.

The chain joins TRBV5-1 to TRBJ1-4; 8 nucleotides line up with TRBD1. Looked up from germline, CDR1 is SGHRS and CDR2 is YFSETQ. Trimming at V came to 6 bases and at J to 5 bases, leaving 6 bases not matched to a gene. The CDR3 totals 14 residues. The CDR3 nucleotides are TGCGCCAGCATGGGGGGACAGGCAAATGAAAAACTGTTTTTT. Its protein is CASMGGQANEKLFF.

The chain links TRBV5-6 to TRBJ1-4; no clear D gene. CDR1 and CDR2 (germline): SGHDT, YYEEEE. Trimming took off 5 bases at V and 0 bases at J, with 14 bases between the two ends. There are 16 residues in the CDR3. Here the CDR3 DNA reads TGTGCCAGCAGTTCCGCTTTTTATGCAACTAATGAAAAACTGTTTTTT. It is translated as CASSSAFYATNEKLFF.

This clone was observed a few times. The chain employs TRBV5-1 and TRBJ1-2; D uncertain. Trimming took 0 bases from V and 2 from J, leaving 8 bases between them. In germline, CDR1 is SGHRS, CDR2 YFSETQ. This CDR3 is 14 amino acids long. The CDR3 sequence: CASSLDLSNYGYTF. The CDR3 region has the DNA TGCGCCAGCAGCTTGGATCTCAGCAACTATGGCTACACCTTC. The entire variable domain, with the rest obtained from reference TRBV5-1 and TRBJ1-2, is as follows: KAGVTQTPRYLIKTRGQQVTLSCSPISGHRSVSWYQQTPGQGLQFLFEYFSETQRNKGNFPGRFSGRQFSNSRSEMNVSTLELGDSALYLCASSLDLSNYGYTFGSGTRLTVV.

This clone showed up just a few times. J is TRBJ1-6 and V is TRBV5-8; TRBD1 might be the D (5 bases). The CDR3 spans 16 residues. The V end was cut by 6 bases, the J end by 0 bases, with 13 bases between. CDR1 is SGHTS and CDR2 is YDEGEE in the germline V gene. For the CDR3, the DNA is TGTGCCAGCAATTTGGGACCGAGCTCCTATAATTCACCCCTCCACTTT. This sequence encodes CASNLGPSSYNSPLHF.

This clone showed up just once. The CDR3 loop is CASSLSRGPGTPADNYGYTF. The CDR3 nucleotides are TGTGCCAGCAGCCTTTCGCGAGGCCCGGGGACACCCGCGGATAACTATGGCTACACCTTC. J is TRBJ1-2 and V is TRBV7-8, with a possible D match to TRBD1 (6 bases). Per germline, CDR1 SGHVS and CDR2 FQNEAQ. Trimming shortened V by 5 bases and J by 1 base, and 29 bases separated the two germline ends. The CDR3 is made up of 20 amino acids.

The V gene is TRBV5-1, the J gene TRBJ2-7; D is possibly TRBD1 or TRBD2 (7 bases each). CDR1 is SGHRS, CDR2 YFSETQ, per germline. V lost 0 bases, J lost 3 bases, and 13 bases lay in between. The CDR3 is 15 residues long. CDR3: CASSLAGGAFYEQYF. The CDR3 DNA follows: TGCGCCAGCAGCTTGGCAGGGGGGGCCTTCTACGAGCAGTACTTC.